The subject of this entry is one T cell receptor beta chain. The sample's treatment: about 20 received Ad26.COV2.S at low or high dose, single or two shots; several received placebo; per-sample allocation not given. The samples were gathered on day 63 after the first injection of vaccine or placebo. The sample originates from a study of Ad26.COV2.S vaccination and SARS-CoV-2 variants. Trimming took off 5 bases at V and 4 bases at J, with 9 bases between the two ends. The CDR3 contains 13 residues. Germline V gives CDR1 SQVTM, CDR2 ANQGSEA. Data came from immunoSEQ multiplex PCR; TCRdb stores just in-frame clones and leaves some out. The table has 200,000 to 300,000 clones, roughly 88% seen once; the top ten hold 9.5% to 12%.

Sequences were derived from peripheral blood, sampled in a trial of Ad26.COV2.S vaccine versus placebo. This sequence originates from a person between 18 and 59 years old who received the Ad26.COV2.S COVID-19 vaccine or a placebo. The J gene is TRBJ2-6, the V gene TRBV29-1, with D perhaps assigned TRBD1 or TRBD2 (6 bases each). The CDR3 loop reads CSVTGAGANVLTF. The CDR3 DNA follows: TGCAGCGTTACGGGGGCGGGGGCCAACGTCCTGACTTTC.